One T cell receptor (beta chain) is described in this entry. This sample was included in a study of control samples from healthy donors and cancer patients. The table came from immunoSEQ multiplex PCR; TCRdb's copy has only in-frame clones and leaves some out. The sample has about 270,000 clones; over 75% are singletons. The receptor was isolated from a woman aged 55-69 years with lung cancer. The sequenced sample consisted of PBMCs.

The chain's CDR3 is CASSPKGGQGEKLFF. CDR3 bases: TGTGCCAGCAGCCCCAAAGGGGGCCAAGGGGAAAAACTGTTTTTT. This chain links TRBV3-1 (or the pseudogene TRBV3-2) with TRBJ1-4; TRBD1 matches 7 bases. There are 15 residues in the CDR3. Germline CDR1 reads LGHDT; CDR2 reads YNNKEL (reference sequence). V was clipped by 4 bases and J by 8 bases; unmatched bases: 10.